This TCR beta chain derives from a study of blood T cells in healthy people across ages (dated by TCRdb to between 2014 and 2016). At the level of the whole study: In model experiments, template switching captured roughly one uniquely barcoded TCR beta cDNA molecule for every two T cells. Age-related changes in TCR beta repertoire diversity were measured in the study by deep sequencing normalized with unique cDNA molecular identifiers. Four age groups were formed from the donors: young (average 16 years), middle-aged (approximately 42), aged (62) and long-lived (82). Using the same blood draw, the study looked at two additional independent replicas of 1 million unique cDNA reads for two donors, one aged 18 to 30 and the other aged 80 or older. To avoid experimental bias, donors of different ages were distributed randomly across sequencing lanes.

This clonotype was counted ten times or more. This clone's antigen is unknown. It has no much larger one-base neighbor in the sample; base qualities were not kept. Receptor libraries were prepared by 5' RACE. Instrument on record: Illumina HiSeq 2500. A second PCR of about 6 to 12 cycles was performed with a sample-barcoded 5' primer and a J-beta primer mix. A template-switch 5' adaptor carrying 12 random nucleotides introduced a unique molecular identifier onto each TCR beta cDNA molecule. At least 2.5 million CDR3-containing paired-end reads were obtained from each sample. The Mint cDNA synthesis kit, primed by a TRBC-specific oligonucleotide, was used to synthesize first-strand cDNA from all RNA. Following uracil-DNA glycosylase treatment, a first 18-cycle PCR with universal primers M1SS and BC2_uni_R was performed on all cDNA. As for how the authors treated the data: For normalization, 1 million high-quality reads were randomly selected from each sample, with every read carrying a distinct molecular identifier. Reads sharing molecular identifiers were discarded rather than binned into consensus sequences. CDR3 identification, clonotype clustering and error correction used MiTCR with a Q25 quality threshold and the strictest error-elimination algorithm. A nonparametric unseen species model with Euler transformation was used to estimate lower-bound total TCR beta diversity. Starting from the raw public reads, TCRdb applied fastp trimming at Q25, assembled clones with MiXCR and retained in-frame beta chains. Records with the same CDR3 protein are collapsed into one entry carrying the most frequent genes and DNA. It is TCRdb's table, rather than the study itself, that gives the V and J calls and clone size. The sample table lists about 680,000 distinct CDR3 sequences, roughly 50% of them with a count of one. Clones ranked in the top ten supply under 35% of the sample.

For CDR1 and CDR2, the germline V gene (reference sequence) lists LGHDT and YNNKEL. From cysteine to phenylalanine, the CDR3 is 16 amino acids long. Just the 48-base CDR3 DNA is kept, in frame starting at base 1. Here V drops 4 bases and J drops 1 base, and the junction holds 5 bases not matched to any gene. Donors were 40 or so systemically healthy Caucasian individuals from Russia aged roughly 6 to 90 years. Each donor gave 8 to 10 milliliters of peripheral blood, collected into EDTA-treated Vacutainer tubes. Ficoll-Paque density-gradient centrifugation was used to isolate PBMCs, with at least 6.5 million per sample. Total RNA, at least 6 micrograms per sample, was extracted from PBMCs with Trizol reagent. The percentages of naive CD45RAhigh/CD27high T cells were determined by flow cytometry on a PBMC aliquot from every donor. The investigation overall reported the following: Because donor CMV infection status was unknown, age-related changes in expanded clonotypes were potentially confounded. Estimates of total diversity based on one million sequenced T cells were regarded as lower bounds and as underestimates. Compared with the aged group, more naive CD4+ T cells, fewer expanded clones and increased TCR diversity were shown by the long-lived group, suggesting age selection. A strong correlation was found between observed TCR beta diversity and the percentage of naive T cells measured by flow cytometry. Observed TCR beta diversity per million T cells fell roughly linearly with age, and a significant reduction was already apparent by age approximately 40. Because profiling used bulk unsorted PBMCs, naive and antigen-experienced compartments could not be compared conclusively.

This TCR was recovered from a woman aged 55-69 years in good health. The rearrangement combines TRBV3-1 with TRBJ2-1; TRBD1 lines up with 9 middle nucleotides. Source material: blood. The CDR3: CASSPGQGSSYNEQFF. The sequence in DNA is TGTGCCAGCAGCCCCGGACAGGGGTCTTCCTACAATGAGCAGTTCTTC.